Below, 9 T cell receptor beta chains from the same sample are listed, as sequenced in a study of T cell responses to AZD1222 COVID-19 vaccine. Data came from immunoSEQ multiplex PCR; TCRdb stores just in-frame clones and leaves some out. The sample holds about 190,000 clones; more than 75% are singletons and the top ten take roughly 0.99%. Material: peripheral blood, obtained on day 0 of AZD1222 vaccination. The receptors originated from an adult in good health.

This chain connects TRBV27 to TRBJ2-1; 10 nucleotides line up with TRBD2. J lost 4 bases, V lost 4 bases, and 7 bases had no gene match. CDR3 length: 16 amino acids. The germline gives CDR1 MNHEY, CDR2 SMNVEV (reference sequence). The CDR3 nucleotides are TGTGCCAGCAGTTACTCCGGGACTAGCGTATACAATGAGCAGTTCTTC. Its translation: CASSYSGTSVYNEQFF.

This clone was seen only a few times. The CDR3 is CASSYGRIYNEQFF. The CDR3 DNA reads as TGTGCCAGCAGTTACGGCCGGATTTACAATGAGCAGTTCTTC. The J gene is TRBJ2-1, the V gene TRBV6-2 or TRBV6-3; D not resolved. CDR1 is MNHEY and CDR2 is SVGEGT in the germline V gene. This CDR3 comprises 14 residues. V lost 2 bases to trimming and J lost 4 bases, with 9 bases between them.

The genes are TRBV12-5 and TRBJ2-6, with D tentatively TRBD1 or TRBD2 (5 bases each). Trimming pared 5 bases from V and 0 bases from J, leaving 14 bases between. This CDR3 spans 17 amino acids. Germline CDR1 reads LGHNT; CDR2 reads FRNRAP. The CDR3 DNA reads TGTGCTAGTGGTACTAGACAGATCAGCTCTGGGGCCAACGTCCTGACTTTC. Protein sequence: CASGTRQISSGANVLTF.

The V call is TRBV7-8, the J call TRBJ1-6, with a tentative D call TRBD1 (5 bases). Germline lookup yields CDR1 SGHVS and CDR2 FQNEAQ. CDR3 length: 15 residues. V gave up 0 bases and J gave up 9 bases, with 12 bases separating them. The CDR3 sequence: CASSLAPGKGSPLHF. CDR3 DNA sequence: TGTGCCAGCAGCTTAGCGCCAGGGAAGGGTTCACCCCTCCACTTT.

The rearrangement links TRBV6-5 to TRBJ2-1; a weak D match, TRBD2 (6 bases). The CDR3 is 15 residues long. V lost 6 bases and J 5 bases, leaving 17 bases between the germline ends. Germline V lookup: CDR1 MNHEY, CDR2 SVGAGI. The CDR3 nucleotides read TGTGCCAGCAGCGGGGGTTGGGGTTGGGACAATGAGCAGTTCTTC. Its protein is CASSGGWGWDNEQFF.

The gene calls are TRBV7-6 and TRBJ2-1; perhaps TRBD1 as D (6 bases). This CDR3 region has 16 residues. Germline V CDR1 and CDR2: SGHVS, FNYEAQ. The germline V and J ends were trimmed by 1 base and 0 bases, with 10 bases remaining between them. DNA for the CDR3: TGTGCCAGCAGCTTAGATCAGGGGCTCTCCTACAATGAGCAGTTCTTC. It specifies CASSLDQGLSYNEQFF.

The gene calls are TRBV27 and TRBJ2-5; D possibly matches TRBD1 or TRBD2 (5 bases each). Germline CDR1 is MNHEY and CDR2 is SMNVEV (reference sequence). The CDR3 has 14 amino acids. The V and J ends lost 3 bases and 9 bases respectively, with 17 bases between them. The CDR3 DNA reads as TGTGCCAGCAGTTTGGACGGGCTCGTGGGGGCCCAGTACTTC. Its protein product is CASSLDGLVGAQYF.

In DNA, the CDR3 is TGTGCCAGCAGCTTAGAGCGAGGACAGGGGGCCTTTTATGGCTACACCTTC. It translates to CASSLERGQGAFYGYTF. This chain uses TRBV7-2 with TRBJ1-2; 11 positions agree with TRBD1. Trimming cost V 1 base and J 5 bases; bases outside gene matches: 9. The CDR3 loop spans 17 amino acids. From germline, CDR1 is SGHTA and CDR2 FQGNSA.

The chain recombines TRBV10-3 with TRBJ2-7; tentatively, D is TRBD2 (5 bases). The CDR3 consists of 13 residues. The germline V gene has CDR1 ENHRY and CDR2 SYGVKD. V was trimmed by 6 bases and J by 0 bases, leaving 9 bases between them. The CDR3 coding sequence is TGTGCCATCAGCGGGAACAGCTCCTACGAGCAGTACTTC. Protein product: CAISGNSSYEQYF.